These 23 T cell receptor beta chains were sequenced from one sample in a study of CXCR3-negative and CXCR3-positive naive CD8 T cells. Study conclusions and caveats: In CXCR3-positive naive cells, the TRB CDR3s were more hydrophobic than in CXCR3-negative naive cells.

No antigens are known for them. UMI-labeled TRB cDNA libraries were prepared by 5' RACE. TCRdb re-called the 5' RACE reads, yielding one record per CDR3 amino acid sequence without DNA. Its table records 130,000 to 150,000 distinct CDR3 sequences. The sample comprised naive CXCR3+ CD8+ T cells from blood. Subset indicated: CD45RO-CCR7+CD27+CD95- naive CD8+ T cells expressing CXCR3 (TNR3+). The source of these receptors is a human donor in good health. Some clones in this sample may be carry-over from other donors' samples.

J is TRBJ2-7 and V is TRBV7-9. The CDR3 totals 15 residues. Germline V gene lookup returns CDR1 SEHNR and CDR2 FQNEAQ (reference sequence). CDR3 protein: CASSYGRSFSYEQYF.

This chain connects TRBV7-9 to TRBJ2-7; TCRdb's D gene call, TRBD1, goes unchecked for lack of DNA. This CDR3 region has 13 residues. The V gene's germline CDR1 is SEHNR and CDR2 FQNEAQ (reference sequence). The CDR3 protein is CASSQAGVGEQYF.

This chain connects TRBV7-6 to TRBJ2-1; TCRdb's assignment of TRBD1 cannot be checked, as there is no DNA. The CDR3 extends over 14 amino acids. From germline, CDR1 is SGHVS and CDR2 FNYEAQ. CDR3 amino acids: CASSFGAGGDEQFF.

The rearrangement uses TRBV28 and TRBJ2-1; TCRdb designates TRBD1, a call that cannot be tested without DNA. CDR3 size: 18 residues. Germline values: CDR1 MDHEN, CDR2 SYDVKM. This CDR3 reads CASSPPRGTLSSYNEQFF.

The chain is built from TRBV29-1 and TRBJ2-7. The CDR3 is 13 amino acids. Germline loops: CDR1 SQVTM, CDR2 ANQGSEA. The CDR3 region is CSVVWPDGYEQYF.

The gene calls are TRBV12-3 or TRBV12-4 and TRBJ1-1; TCRdb calls TRBD1, which cannot be checked without DNA. The CDR3 spans 12 residues. CDR3 sequence reads: CASSRGVFEAFF.

The CDR3 is CASRPLAEGYNEQFF. V gene TRBV12-3 or TRBV12-4 combines with J gene TRBJ2-1; without DNA, the TCRdb call of TRBD2 cannot be checked. CDR3 length equals 15 residues.

CDR3 sequence reads: CSVDGFRGNEQFF. The chain joins TRBV29-1 to TRBJ2-1. Germline CDR1 is SQVTM and CDR2 is ANQGSEA. The CDR3 covers 13 residues.

J is TRBJ2-1 and V is TRBV14. The germline CDR1 and CDR2 sequences are SGHDN and FVKESK. The CDR3 spans 14 residues. CDR3 loop: CASSQLSSYNEQFF.

The J gene is TRBJ2-7, the V gene TRBV12-3 or TRBV12-4. The CDR3 has 13 residues. CDR3 residues: CASSLAQKYEQYF.

The chain links TRBV4-2 to TRBJ2-7; TCRdb names TRBD2, which stays unverified in the absence of DNA. CDR3 length: 14 residues. The V gene's germline CDR1 is LGHNA and CDR2 YNFKEQ. The CDR3 loop reads CAGSQDSLALEQYF.

The V gene is TRBV19, the J gene TRBJ2-1; TCRdb outputs TRBD2, but without DNA this stays unchecked. CDR1 and CDR2 (germline): LNHDA, SQIVND (reference sequence). The CDR3 totals 19 residues. The CDR3 reads CASSIMVLAGGPSYNEQFF.

This chain connects TRBV28 to TRBJ2-3; TCRdb calls TRBD1, which cannot be checked without DNA. The V gene's germline CDR1 is MDHEN and CDR2 SYDVKM. The CDR3 has 15 amino acids. This CDR3 reads CASTLKTGSTDTQYF.

The chain carries TRBV7-6 and TRBJ2-7. Germline V CDR1 and CDR2: SGHVS, FNYEAQ. CDR3 length: 14 amino acids. The CDR3 sequence is CASSLRGKPYEQYF.

The gene calls are TRBV7-9 and TRBJ2-1; as DNA is missing, the TRBD2 call by TCRdb cannot be tested. The CDR3 runs to 15 residues. The germline gives CDR1 SEHNR, CDR2 FQNEAQ (reference sequence). The CDR3 reads CASSSSAGVKNEQFF.

The V and J genes are TRBV7-6 and TRBJ2-1. The CDR3 consists of 16 residues. Germline CDR1 is SGHVS and CDR2 is FNYEAQ. CDR3 protein: CASSLGSGIIYNEQFF.

This sequence joins TRBV6-2 or TRBV6-3 and TRBJ1-2; the TCRdb D gene call, TRBD1, has no DNA to confirm it. Looked up from germline, CDR1 is MNHEY and CDR2 is SVGEGT. This CDR3 is built from 13 residues. This chain's CDR3 is CASSPGQVYGYTF.

The chain uses TRBV6-5 and TRBJ1-2; the TCRdb call, TRBD1, lacks DNA for checking. This CDR3 region has 17 residues. Germline lookup yields CDR1 MNHEY and CDR2 SVGAGI. The CDR3 protein is CASSYSRTGASNYGYTF.

The V call is TRBV28, the J call TRBJ2-3. Germline V gene data show CDR1 as MDHEN and CDR2 as SYDVKM. This CDR3 is built from 14 residues. The CDR3 spells CASSLILTTDTQYF.

CDR3 residues: CASSQDGTGIYNEQFF. V is TRBV4-2 and J is TRBJ2-1; lacking DNA, the TRBD1 call made by TCRdb goes unchecked. Germline CDR1 LGHNA, CDR2 YNFKEQ. The CDR3 runs 16 residues.

The chain joins TRBV12-3 or TRBV12-4 to TRBJ1-1. There are 11 residues in the CDR3. CDR3 sequence: CASSGSREAFF.

The V call is TRBV5-1, the J call TRBJ2-2; lacking DNA, the TRBD2 call made by TCRdb goes unchecked. CDR3 size: 15 residues. Germline V gives CDR1 SGHRS, CDR2 YFSETQ. The CDR3 here is CASSLRPSETGELFF.

This rearrangement joins TRBV7-7 to TRBJ1-1. Germline V gives CDR1 SSHAT, CDR2 FNYEAQ (reference sequence). This CDR3 has 13 amino acids. The CDR3 is CASSLSVDTEAFF.